This T cell receptor (beta chain) was retrieved from a study of blood T cell repertoires in COVID-19. V was shortened by 6 bases and J by 4 bases, with 4 bases between the two germline ends. CDR3 length equals 11 residues. In germline, CDR1 is MDHEN, CDR2 SYDVKM. Clones were read by immunoSEQ multiplex PCR, and TCRdb kept only the in-frame ones, dropping some. Among 95,000 to 150,000 clones, about four fifths were seen once, and the ten largest hold 12%. The origin of this receptor is a man in his sixties with acute or convalescent COVID-19. The material sequenced was peripheral blood. V and J are TRBV28 and TRBJ2-1; D gene unclear. CDR3 bases: TGTGCCAGCAGCGTTTACAATGAGCAGTTCTTC. This translates into CASSVYNEQFF.